This passage covers 28 T cell receptor beta chains from one sample sequenced in a study of shared clonotypes between healthy human individuals. Libraries were prepared by immunoSEQ multiplex PCR; TCRdb keeps only in-frame clonotypes and omits some of them. The profile shows 560,000 or so clones, 90% to 97% of them singletons. Naive CD8 cells lacked CD45RO, underwent positive selection for CCR7 and left out terminally differentiated effector memory CD45RA+ cells. What was sequenced was naive CD8+ T cells sorted from blood. These receptors originate from a woman in her thirties in good health.

This rearrangement joins TRBV11-2 to TRBJ1-2, with D perhaps TRBD1 (6 bases). Per germline, CDR1 SGHAT and CDR2 FQNNGV. Trimming took 3 bases from V and 6 from J, leaving 26 bases between them. This CDR3 contains 18 residues. The CDR3 is CASSLIPSYREGFDGYTF. CDR3 coding DNA: TGTGCCAGCAGCTTGATTCCAAGCTACAGGGAAGGGTTTGATGGCTACACCTTC.

Regarding this clone: This CDR3 is also generated by other DNA sequences in the sample. The chain links TRBV28 to TRBJ2-1, with 7 bases that match TRBD2. The CDR3 totals 15 residues. Unmatched junction bases numbered 0, after V lost 1 base and J lost 0 bases. Germline assignment: CDR1 MDHEN and CDR2 SYDVKM. The CDR3 bases are TGTGCCAGCAGTTTATTAGCGGGCTCCTACAATGAGCAGTTCTTC. Protein product: CASSLLAGSYNEQFF.

The chain links TRBV27 to TRBJ1-5, with 8 bases matching TRBD1. J lost 4 bases, V lost 6 bases, and 11 bases had no gene match. Looked up from germline, CDR1 is MNHEY and CDR2 is SMNVEV (reference sequence). The CDR3 is made up of 16 amino acids. This CDR3 reads CASSPIQGAPNQPQHF. CDR3 nucleotides: TGTGCCAGCAGCCCTATCCAGGGGGCCCCAAATCAGCCCCAGCATTTT.

The V gene is TRBV10-2, the J gene TRBJ2-1; 9 bases are a match to TRBD2. V gave up 2 bases and J gave up 8 bases; unmatched junction bases: 4. This CDR3 is 14 amino acids long. Germline values: CDR1 WSHSY, CDR2 SAAADI. The CDR3 is CASSEAGGPDEQFF. CDR3 DNA: TGCGCCAGCAGTGAGGCGGGAGGGCCTGATGAGCAGTTCTTC.

This clone was observed a single time. The rearrangement uses TRBV13 and TRBJ2-7, with no clear D. CDR1 is PRHDT, CDR2 FYEKMQ, per germline (reference sequence). Deletions cut 5 bases from V and 6 bases from J, with 17 bases between. This CDR3 has 14 amino acids. Here the CDR3 reads CASSPMGKPGEQYF. CDR3 bases: TGTGCCAGCAGCCCGATGGGTAAGCCTGGCGAGCAGTACTTC.

The V gene is TRBV27, the J gene TRBJ2-5; 8 positions match TRBD1. Near its end, the DNA agrees better with TRBJ2-7, so the J call may be wrong. The length of the CDR3 is 15 residues. From germline, CDR1 is MNHEY and CDR2 SMNVEV (reference sequence). Here the CDR3 DNA reads TGTGCCAGCGGATACCGGGACAGGCTTTTCTACGAGCAGTACTTC. It encodes CASGYRDRLFYEQYF.

The chain couples TRBV6-1 to TRBJ2-7; D perhaps matches TRBD2 (6 bases). Germline loops: CDR1 MNHNS, CDR2 SASEGT. V lost 3 bases and J lost 2, with 14 bases in between. This CDR3 contains 15 residues. CDR3 in DNA: TGTGCCAGCAGTGAGGAGGAGGGTAGGACCTACGAGCAGTACTTC. Amino acids: CASSEEEGRTYEQYF.

This sequence joins TRBV27 and TRBJ1-4, with D unresolved. This CDR3 spans 13 amino acids. V was cut by 8 bases and J by 4 bases, with 11 bases left in between. The V gene's germline CDR1 is MNHEY and CDR2 SMNVEV (reference sequence). The CDR3 DNA reads as TGTGCCAGCGGGTCAGGCGGTAATGAAAAACTGTTTTTT. This sequence encodes CASGSGGNEKLFF.

This rearrangement joins TRBV6-1 to TRBJ2-6; TRBD2 is a possible D gene (6 bases). Germline-derived CDR1 and CDR2 are MNHNS and SASEGT. Trimming pared 2 bases from V and 2 bases from J, leaving 10 bases between. The CDR3 is 16 residues long. The CDR3 DNA reads TGTGCCAGCAGTGAATGGGAGGAAGCTGGGGCCAACGTCCTGACTTTC. Amino acid sequence: CASSEWEEAGANVLTF.

The chain couples TRBV11-1 to TRBJ2-3; 7 nucleotides align to TRBD2. There are 14 residues in the CDR3. Trimming removed 4 bases from V and 2 bases from J; junction bases left unmatched: 3. Germline V CDR1 and CDR2: SGHAT, FQDESV (reference sequence). The CDR3 region has the DNA TGTGCCAGCAGCTCTAGCGGAAACACAGATACGCAGTATTTT. As protein: CASSSSGNTDTQYF.

The rearrangement joins TRBV4-2 to TRBJ1-1, with a tentative D call TRBD1 (5 bases). The CDR3 is 13 residues long. Trimming removed 1 base at V and 7 bases at J, with 10 bases between. From germline, CDR1 is LGHNA and CDR2 YNFKEQ. CDR3 sequence reads: CASSQALDSEAFF. CDR3 DNA sequence: TGTGCCAGCAGCCAAGCTCTTGACAGTGAAGCTTTCTTT.

For the CDR3, the DNA is TGTGCCAGCAGCTCTTCGGGGCCCGATGACGAGCAGTACTTC. Translated: CASSSSGPDDEQYF. The chain joins TRBV11-2 to TRBJ2-7; possibly TRBD1 or TRBD2 for D (5 bases each). Germline V lookup: CDR1 SGHAT, CDR2 FQNNGV. V lost 4 bases and J 5 bases, leaving 15 bases between the germline ends. CDR3 size: 14 residues.

This clone was seen a single time. This CDR3 is CASSPGQGTYEQYF. The CDR3, as DNA: TGTGCCAGCAGCCCGGGACAGGGAACCTACGAGCAGTACTTC. The rearrangement links TRBV7-7 to TRBJ2-7; TRBD1 matches 9 bases. Germline V lookup: CDR1 SSHAT, CDR2 FNYEAQ (reference sequence). V lost 5 bases to trimming and J lost 2 bases; unmatched junction nucleotides: 4. The CDR3 length is 14 residues.

The chain uses TRBV7-8 and TRBJ2-7; the match to TRBD1 covers 8 bases. CDR1 is SGHVS, CDR2 FQNEAQ, per germline. The CDR3 covers 15 residues. Unmatched junction bases numbered 8, after V lost 4 bases and J lost 3 bases. The CDR3 DNA is TGTGCCAGCAGCTACCCCGGGACAGGATACTACGAGCAGTACTTC. Amino acids: CASSYPGTGYYEQYF.

The genes are TRBV13 and TRBJ2-3, with 10 bases that match TRBD1. With 5 bases clipped from V and 5 bases from J, the junction kept 7 bases outside the gene matches. The CDR3 contains 15 residues. The germline gives CDR1 PRHDT, CDR2 FYEKMQ (reference sequence). This CDR3 is CASSNRDRGLDTQYF. The CDR3 coding sequence is TGTGCCAGCAGCAACCGGGACAGGGGTCTAGATACGCAGTATTTT. The full variable domain, completed using reference TRBV13 and TRBJ2-3, is AAGVIQSPRHLIKEKRETATLKCYPIPRHDTVYWYQQGPGQDPQFLISFYEKMQSDKGSIPDRFSAQQFSDYHSELNMSSLELGDSALYFCASSNRDRGLDTQYFGPGTRLTVL.

The chain uses TRBV5-1 and TRBJ2-1; D perhaps matches TRBD2 (5 bases). Germline V gene lookup returns CDR1 SGHRS and CDR2 YFSETQ. The germline V and J ends were trimmed by 0 bases and 3 bases, with 13 bases remaining between them. The length of the CDR3 is 16 residues. This CDR3 reads CASSLAPGVDYNEQFF. Written as DNA, the CDR3 is TGCGCCAGCAGCTTGGCCCCCGGGGTAGACTACAATGAGCAGTTCTTC.

The rearrangement uses TRBV9 and TRBJ2-6; D might be TRBD1 (6 bases). Germline CDR1 and CDR2: SGDLS and YYNGEE. The CDR3 extends over 14 amino acids. V was pared by 3 bases and J by 12 bases, with 16 bases between. The CDR3 nucleotides are TGTGCCAGCAGCGGAAGGACAGCCTCGGGCGTCCTGACTTTC. Amino acid sequence: CASSGRTASGVLTF.

This rearrangement joins TRBV28 to TRBJ2-2; 7 bases match TRBD1. Germline V gene lookup returns CDR1 MDHEN and CDR2 SYDVKM. The CDR3 spans 15 residues. V trimming: 7 bases; J trimming: 7 bases; junction bases outside the gene matches: 12. DNA of the CDR3: TGTGCCAGCAAAGGAGACAGGGAGTTCGACGGGGAGCTGTTTTTT. Its protein is CASKGDREFDGELFF.

V is TRBV5-1 and J is TRBJ2-7; 7 bases line up with TRBD2. The trim removed 7 bases at V and 2 bases at J, leaving 6 bases unmatched. Looked up from germline, CDR1 is SGHRS and CDR2 is YFSETQ. CDR3 length equals 13 residues. The CDR3, as DNA: TGCGCCAGCGCCCCGACTAGCACCTACGAGCAGTACTTC. Protein product: CASAPTSTYEQYF. The full variable domain, with the rest looked up from reference TRBV5-1 and TRBJ2-7, is KAGVTQTPRYLIKTRGQQVTLSCSPISGHRSVSWYQQTPGQGLQFLFEYFSETQRNKGNFPGRFSGRQFSNSRSEMNVSTLELGDSALYLCASAPTSTYEQYFGPGTRLTVT.

This chain uses TRBV7-9 with TRBJ1-1; D possibly corresponds to TRBD1 (6 bases). V was trimmed by 5 bases and J by 5 bases, leaving 18 bases between them. Germline V gene lookup returns CDR1 SEHNR and CDR2 FQNEAQ (reference sequence). The CDR3 covers 15 residues. The CDR3 loop is CASSLGHGEWTEAFF. In DNA form, the CDR3 reads TGTGCCAGCAGCCTGGGACACGGTGAGTGGACTGAAGCTTTCTTT. The entire variable domain, with the rest obtained from reference TRBV7-9 and TRBJ1-1, is as follows: DTGVSQNPRHKITKRGQNVTFRCDPISEHNRLYWYRQTLGQGPEFLTYFQNEAQLEKSRLLSDRFSAERPKGSFSTLEIQRTEQGDSAMYLCASSLGHGEWTEAFFGQGTRLTVV.

Notes on this clone: The same CDR3 can be traced to other DNA sequences in this sample. The rearrangement uses TRBV29-1 and TRBJ2-2; 7 nucleotides line up with TRBD1. V was clipped by 5 bases and J by 3 bases; unmatched bases: 0. CDR3 length: 12 amino acids. Germline V gene data show CDR1 as SQVTM and CDR2 as ANQGSEA. The CDR3 loop reads CSVQGDTGELFF. The CDR3 DNA sequence: TGCAGCGTTCAGGGGGACACCGGGGAGCTGTTTTTT.

DNA of the CDR3: TGTGCCAGCAGTTGGGAATCGGCTCCCGTAGGCGAGCAGTACTTC. Translating it yields CASSWESAPVGEQYF. This sequence joins TRBV11-2 and TRBJ2-7; D remains ambiguous. The CDR3 is 15 amino acids. V was pared by 6 bases and J by 6 bases, with 21 bases between. The germline V gene encodes CDR1 SGHAT and CDR2 FQNNGV.

The gene calls are TRBV5-1 and TRBJ1-1, with TRBD1 matching over 7 bases. J gave up 0 bases and V 4 bases, and 12 bases lay outside the gene matches. Germline-derived CDR1 and CDR2 are SGHRS and YFSETQ. The CDR3 spans 17 residues. CDR3 loop: CASSPPVTGTMNTEAFF. As DNA, the CDR3 is TGCGCCAGCAGCCCCCCCGTGACAGGGACGATGAACACTGAAGCTTTCTTT. The variable domain in full, completed from reference TRBV5-1 and TRBJ1-1, reads KAGVTQTPRYLIKTRGQQVTLSCSPISGHRSVSWYQQTPGQGLQFLFEYFSETQRNKGNFPGRFSGRQFSNSRSEMNVSTLELGDSALYLCASSPPVTGTMNTEAFFGQGTRLTVV.

This clone appeared a single time. This chain connects TRBV27 to TRBJ2-1; no definite D call. CDR1 is MNHEY, CDR2 SMNVEV, per germline (reference sequence). This CDR3 is 16 amino acids long. Trimming took 5 bases from V and 6 from J, leaving 20 bases between them. For the CDR3, the DNA is TGTGCCAGCAGTACATCTACTGGGATTTTGGGCAATGAGCAGTTCTTC. It codes for CASSTSTGILGNEQFF.

The chain carries TRBV28 and TRBJ1-5; 7 bases match TRBD1. V shed 5 bases, J shed 13 bases, and the junction held 14 bases outside the gene matches. Germline CDR1 reads MDHEN; CDR2 reads SYDVKM. The CDR3 runs to 14 residues. In DNA form, the CDR3 reads TGTGCCAGCAGTCCCCTGGACAGGCTCCACTTTCAGCATTTT. Translation gives CASSPLDRLHFQHF.

The rearrangement joins TRBV11-1 to TRBJ2-2; no definite D call. V lost 5 bases and J lost 2, with 18 bases in between. This CDR3 comprises 17 residues. Per the germline V gene, CDR1 is SGHAT and CDR2 is FQDESV (reference sequence). CDR3 sequence: CASSPLSWVSNTGELFF. CDR3 sequence (DNA): TGTGCCAGCAGCCCCCTCTCCTGGGTTAGCAACACCGGGGAGCTGTTTTTT. Looking up the rest from reference TRBV11-1 and TRBJ2-2 gives the full variable domain: EAEVAQSPRYKITEKSQAVAFWCDPISGHATLYWYRQILGQGPELLVQFQDESVVDDSQLPKDRFSAERLKGVDSTLKIQPAELGDSAMYLCASSPLSWVSNTGELFFGEGSRLTVL.

Only a few counts were recorded for this clone. This chain links TRBV4-1 with TRBJ1-2; the match to TRBD1 covers 8 bases. Germline lookup yields CDR1 MGHRA and CDR2 YSYEKL. The CDR3 runs to 15 residues. The trim removed 0 bases at V and 3 bases at J, leaving 3 bases unmatched. In nucleotides, the CDR3 is TGCGCCAGCAGCCAAGAAACAGGGGGTTACTATGGCTACACCTTC. This codes for CASSQETGGYYGYTF.

This rearrangement joins TRBV27 to TRBJ2-7; D uncertain. The V and J ends lost 3 bases and 3 bases respectively, with 12 bases between them. Germline CDR1 MNHEY, CDR2 SMNVEV (reference sequence). The CDR3 consists of 14 residues. CDR3 coding DNA: TGTGCCAGCAGTTTTACTGGGTCGCTCTACGAGCAGTACTTC. Protein: CASSFTGSLYEQYF.